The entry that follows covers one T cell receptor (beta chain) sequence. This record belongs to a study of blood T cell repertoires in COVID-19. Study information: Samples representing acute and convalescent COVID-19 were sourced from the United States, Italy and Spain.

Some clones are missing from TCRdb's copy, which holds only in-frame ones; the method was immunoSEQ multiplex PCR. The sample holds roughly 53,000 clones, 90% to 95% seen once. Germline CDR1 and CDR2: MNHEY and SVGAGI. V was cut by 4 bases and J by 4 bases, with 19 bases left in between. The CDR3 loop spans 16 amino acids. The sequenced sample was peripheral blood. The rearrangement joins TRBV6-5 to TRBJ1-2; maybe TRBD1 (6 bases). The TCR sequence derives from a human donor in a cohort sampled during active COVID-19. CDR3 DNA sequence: TGTGCCAGCAGTTTAATATCTGGGGCAGGGGTCTATGGCTACACCTTC. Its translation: CASSLISGAGVYGYTF.